Included here is one TCR beta chain sequence, with context. Germline CDR1 and CDR2: SEHNR and FQNEAQ (reference sequence). The CDR3 has 17 residues. J gave up 2 bases and V 0 bases, and 8 bases lay outside the gene matches. Study donors comprised healthy, HIV-negative adults devoid of recent acute infection or vaccination. Naive CD45RA+ and memory CD45RA-negative subsets were split from CD4+ cells. This sample is drawn from a study of shared clonotypes between healthy human individuals. The protocol was immunoSEQ multiplex PCR, while the TCRdb copy is restricted to in-frame clones and leaves out a portion. The top ten hold over 9% of the sample, which has some 350,000 clones, around 72% seen once.

This chain joins TRBV7-9 and TRBJ2-3; 7 bases fit TRBD2. The sample was memory CD4+ T cells sorted from blood. Subset specified: CD45RA-negative fraction. The sequence came from a man in his thirties or forties in good health. CDR3 sequence reads: CASSLALAERATDTQYF. As DNA, the CDR3 is TGTGCCAGCAGCTTAGCCCTAGCGGAACGAGCCACAGATACGCAGTATTTT.